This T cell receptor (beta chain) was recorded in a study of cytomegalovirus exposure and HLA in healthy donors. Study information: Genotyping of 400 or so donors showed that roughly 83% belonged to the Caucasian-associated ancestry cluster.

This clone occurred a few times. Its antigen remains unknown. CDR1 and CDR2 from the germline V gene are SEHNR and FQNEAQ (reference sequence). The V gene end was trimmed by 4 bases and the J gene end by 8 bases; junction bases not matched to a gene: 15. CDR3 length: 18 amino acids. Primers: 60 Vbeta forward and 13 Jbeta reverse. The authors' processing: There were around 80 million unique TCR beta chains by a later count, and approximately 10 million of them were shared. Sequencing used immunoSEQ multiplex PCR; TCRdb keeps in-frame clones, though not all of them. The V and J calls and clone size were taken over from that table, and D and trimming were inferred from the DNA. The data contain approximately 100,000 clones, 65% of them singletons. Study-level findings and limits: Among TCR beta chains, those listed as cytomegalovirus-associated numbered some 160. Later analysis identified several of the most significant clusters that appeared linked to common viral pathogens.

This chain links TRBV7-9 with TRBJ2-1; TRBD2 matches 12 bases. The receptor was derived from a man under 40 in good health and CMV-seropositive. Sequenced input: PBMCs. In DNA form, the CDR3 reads TGTGCCAGCAGCTCCCAGGCCCCTAGCGGGGGGGCCTTGGATGAGCAGTTCTTC. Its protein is CASSSQAPSGGALDEQFF.